This TCR beta chain is from a study of glioma-infiltrating T cells. Whole-study findings and limits: Only very few CDR3 sequences appeared in both tissue and blood.

The iRepertoire nested amplicon-rescue multiplex PCR amplified TCR alpha and beta CDR3s from RNA. One-step reverse transcription and amplification started from approximately 100-400 ng of tissue mRNA or PBMC total RNA. A single record per CDR3 protein comes from TCRdb applying MiXCR to the multiplex PCR reads. The sample has approximately 110,000 distinct CDR3 sequences; 25% to 30% are singletons. This clonotype was picked up many times. Its specificity is not known. Germline V gene data show CDR1 as MGHRA and CDR2 as YSYEKL. V shed 1 base, J shed 2 bases, and the junction held 5 bases outside the gene matches. The CDR3 runs 16 residues.

The sequence was collected from a human donor with low-grade glioma or glioblastoma, undergoing nonglioma brain surgery, or in good health (not recorded which). Sequencing was done on a sample of glioma tissue, nonneoplastic brain tissue, or PBMCs (not recorded which). The V call is TRBV4-1, the J call TRBJ1-3; the match to TRBD1 covers 7 bases. The CDR3 sequence: CASSQGGTVAGNTIYF. CDR3 sequence (DNA): TGCGCCAGCAGCCAAGGGGGGACAGTTGCTGGAAACACCATATATTTT.